This T cell receptor (beta chain) was obtained from a study of blood T cells in healthy people across ages. The V gene lost 0 bases and the J gene lost 0 bases, with 10 bases spanning the gap. The CDR3 is 16 residues long. Per germline, CDR1 MNHEY and CDR2 SVGAGI. With regard to this clonotype: Its matching antigen is unknown.

Primers used in a second PCR of about 7 to 12 cycles were a sample-barcoded 5' primer and a J-beta primer mix. Through a template-switch adaptor with 12 random nucleotides, each cDNA molecule received a tag. TCRdb passed the 5' RACE reads through MiXCR, listing each CDR3 protein once. Of 780,000 or so distinct CDR3 sequences in the sample, around 25% were seen once. General observations from the study: Older age went with lower TCR beta diversity per million T cells, in a roughly linear way. Samples with more naive T cells showed higher observed beta diversity.

The sample was also linked to a second study, of T cells of mothers and their children.

The V gene is TRBV6-5, the J gene TRBJ2-3, with D hard to call. This clonotype originated in a boy between 5 and 17 years old in good health. What was sequenced was blood. The CDR3 spells CASSYSGHQSTDTQYF. The CDR3 coding sequence is TGTGCCAGCAGTTACTCCGGGCACCAAAGCACAGATACGCAGTATTTT.